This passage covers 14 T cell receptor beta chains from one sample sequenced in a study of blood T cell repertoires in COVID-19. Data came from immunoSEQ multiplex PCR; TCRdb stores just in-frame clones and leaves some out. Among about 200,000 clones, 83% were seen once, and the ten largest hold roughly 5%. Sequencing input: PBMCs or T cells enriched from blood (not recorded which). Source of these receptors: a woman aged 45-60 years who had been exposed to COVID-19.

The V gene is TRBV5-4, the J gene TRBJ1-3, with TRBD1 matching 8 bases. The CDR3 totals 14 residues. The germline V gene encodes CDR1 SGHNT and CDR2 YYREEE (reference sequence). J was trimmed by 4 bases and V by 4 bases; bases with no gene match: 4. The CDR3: CASSLTGAGNTIYF. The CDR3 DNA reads TGTGCCAGCAGCCTGACAGGGGCGGGAAACACCATATATTTT.

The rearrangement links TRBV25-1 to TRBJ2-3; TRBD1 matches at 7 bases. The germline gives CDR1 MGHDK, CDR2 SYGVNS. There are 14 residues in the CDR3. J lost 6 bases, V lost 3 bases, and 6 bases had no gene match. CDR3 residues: CASSDYRGVDTQYF. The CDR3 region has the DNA TGTGCCAGCAGTGACTACAGGGGTGTGGATACGCAGTATTTT.

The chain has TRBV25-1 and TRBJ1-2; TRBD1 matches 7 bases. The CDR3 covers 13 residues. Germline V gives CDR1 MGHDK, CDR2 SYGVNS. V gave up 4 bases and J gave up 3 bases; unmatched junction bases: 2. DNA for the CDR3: TGTGCCAGCAGTGGGGGGACAGACTATGGCTACACCTTC. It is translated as CASSGGTDYGYTF.

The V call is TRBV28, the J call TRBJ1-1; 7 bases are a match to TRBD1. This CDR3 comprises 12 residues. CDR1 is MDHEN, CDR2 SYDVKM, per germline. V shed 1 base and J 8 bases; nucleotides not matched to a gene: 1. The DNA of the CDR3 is TGTGCCAGCAGTTTATCGACAGGGGAAGCTTTCTTT. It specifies CASSLSTGEAFF.

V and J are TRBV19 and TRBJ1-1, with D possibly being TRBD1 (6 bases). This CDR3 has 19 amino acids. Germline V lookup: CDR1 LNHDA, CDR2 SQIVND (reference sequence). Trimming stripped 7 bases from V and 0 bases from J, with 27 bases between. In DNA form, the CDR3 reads TGTGCCAGTAATACTATAACTTGGCTCCAGGGGAAGCTGAACACTGAAGCTTTCTTT. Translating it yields CASNTITWLQGKLNTEAFF.

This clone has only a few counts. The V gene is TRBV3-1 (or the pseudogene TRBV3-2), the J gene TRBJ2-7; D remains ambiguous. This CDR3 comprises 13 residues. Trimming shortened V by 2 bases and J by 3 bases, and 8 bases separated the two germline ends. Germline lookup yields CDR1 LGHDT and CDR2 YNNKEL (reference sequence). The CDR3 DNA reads TGTGCCAGCAGCCAATCGAGAAACTACGAGCAGTACTTC. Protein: CASSQSRNYEQYF.

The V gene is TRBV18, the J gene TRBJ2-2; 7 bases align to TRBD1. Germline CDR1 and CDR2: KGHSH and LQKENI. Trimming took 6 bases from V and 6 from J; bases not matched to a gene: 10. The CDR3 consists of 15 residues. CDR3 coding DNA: TGTGCCAGCTCCCTTGAGACAGGGAAGCCCGGGGAGCTGTTTTTT. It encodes CASSLETGKPGELFF. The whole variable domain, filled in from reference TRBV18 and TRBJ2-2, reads NAGVMQNPRHLVRRRGQEARLRCSPMKGHSHVYWYRQLPEEGLKFMVYLQKENIIDESGMPKERFSAEFPKEGPSILRIQQVVRGDSAAYFCASSLETGKPGELFFGEGSRLTVL.

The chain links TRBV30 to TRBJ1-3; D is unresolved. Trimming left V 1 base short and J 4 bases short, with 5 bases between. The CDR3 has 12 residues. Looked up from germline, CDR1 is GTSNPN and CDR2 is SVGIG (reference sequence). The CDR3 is CAWSGRGNTIYF. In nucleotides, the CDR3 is TGTGCCTGGAGTGGGAGAGGAAACACCATATATTTT.

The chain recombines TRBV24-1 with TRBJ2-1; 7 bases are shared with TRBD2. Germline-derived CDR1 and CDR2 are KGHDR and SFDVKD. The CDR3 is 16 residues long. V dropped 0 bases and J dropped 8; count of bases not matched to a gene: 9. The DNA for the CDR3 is TGTGCCACCAGTGATTTGTCGGCTAGCGGAAGGCATGAGCAGTTCTTC. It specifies CATSDLSASGRHEQFF.

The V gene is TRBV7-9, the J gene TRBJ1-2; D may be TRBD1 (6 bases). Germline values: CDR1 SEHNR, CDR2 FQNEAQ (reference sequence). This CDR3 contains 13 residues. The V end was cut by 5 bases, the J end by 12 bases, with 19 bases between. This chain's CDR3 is CASSPPDRYRDTF. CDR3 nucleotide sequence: TGTGCCAGCAGCCCGCCGGACAGATATCGGGACACCTTC.

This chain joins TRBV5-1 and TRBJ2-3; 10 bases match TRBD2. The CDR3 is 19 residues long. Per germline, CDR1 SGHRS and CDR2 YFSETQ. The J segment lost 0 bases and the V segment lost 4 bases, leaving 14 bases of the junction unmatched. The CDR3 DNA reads TGCGCCAGCAGCCAACGGGAAGGTAGCGGGGGGCGGAGCACAGATACGCAGTATTTT. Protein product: CASSQREGSGGRSTDTQYF.

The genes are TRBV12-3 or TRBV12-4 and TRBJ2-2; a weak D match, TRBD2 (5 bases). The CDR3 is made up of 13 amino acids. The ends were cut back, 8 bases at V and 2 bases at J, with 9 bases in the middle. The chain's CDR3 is CASRRRNTGELFF. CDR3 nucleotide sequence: TGTGCCAGCCGGAGGAGAAACACCGGGGAGCTGTTTTTT.

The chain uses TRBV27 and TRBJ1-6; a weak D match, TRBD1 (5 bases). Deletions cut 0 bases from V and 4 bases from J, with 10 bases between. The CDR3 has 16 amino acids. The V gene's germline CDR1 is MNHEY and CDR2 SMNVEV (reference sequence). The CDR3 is CASSLSGGFYNSPLHF. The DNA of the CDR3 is TGTGCCAGCAGTTTATCGGGGGGGTTTTATAATTCACCCCTCCACTTT.

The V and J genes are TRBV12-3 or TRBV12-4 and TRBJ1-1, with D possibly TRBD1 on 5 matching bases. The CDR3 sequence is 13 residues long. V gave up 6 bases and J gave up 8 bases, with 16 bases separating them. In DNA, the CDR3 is TGTGCCAGCAGCTACCAAGGGGTAACCGAAGCTTTCTTT. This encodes CASSYQGVTEAFF.